One and the same sample provided the 7 T cell receptor beta chains below, sequenced in a study of blood T cell repertoires in COVID-19. Produced via immunoSEQ multiplex PCR; TCRdb's table is partial and in-frame only. The sample consists of about 200,000 clones, about 76% of them appearing once. Sequencing was done on a sample of peripheral blood. All receptors come from a woman aged 40-49 years with COVID-19, enrolled during active disease.

The CDR3 DNA follows: TGTGCCAGCAGCGTAGCCGAGGGCCGGGAGACCCAGTACTTC. It codes for CASSVAEGRETQYF. The chain carries TRBV9 and TRBJ2-5; D possibly corresponds to TRBD2 (5 bases). There are 14 residues in the CDR3. Trimming took 0 bases from V and 5 from J, leaving 11 bases between them. Per the germline V gene, CDR1 is SGDLS and CDR2 is YYNGEE.

This clone has more than one count but fewer than ten. This chain links TRBV27 with TRBJ2-7, with D perhaps matching TRBD1 (5 bases). Germline loops: CDR1 MNHEY, CDR2 SMNVEV (reference sequence). Deletions cut 0 bases from V and 1 base from J, with 7 bases between. The CDR3 contains 14 residues. The CDR3 DNA sequence: TGTGCCAGCAGTTTATCAGACAGTTCCTACGAGCAGTACTTC. Protein: CASSLSDSSYEQYF.

The gene calls are TRBV9 and TRBJ1-2, with D possibly TRBD1 on 5 matching bases. Trimming cost V 3 bases and J 0 bases, with 9 bases left between them. The CDR3 is 14 residues long. The V gene's germline CDR1 is SGDLS and CDR2 YYNGEE. The CDR3 DNA reads TGTGCCAGCAGCGCGACAGATACTAACTATGGCTACACCTTC. This sequence encodes CASSATDTNYGYTF. The variable domain in full, with the rest retrieved from reference TRBV9 and TRBJ1-2, is DSGVTQTPKHLITATGQRVTLRCSPRSGDLSVYWYQQSLDQGLQFLIQYYNGEERAKGNILERFSAQQFPDLHSELNLSSLELGDSALYFCASSATDTNYGYTFGSGTRLTVV.

This clone was counted between two and nine times. The chain couples TRBV3-1 (or the pseudogene TRBV3-2) to TRBJ1-4, with D possibly being TRBD1 (6 bases). V shed 5 bases and J shed 4 bases, with 14 bases lying between them. CDR3 size: 15 residues. The germline V gene encodes CDR1 LGHDT and CDR2 YNNKEL (reference sequence). This chain's CDR3 is CASSFIRGGNEKLFF. CDR3 sequence (DNA): TGTGCCAGCAGCTTCATACGAGGGGGTAATGAAAAACTGTTTTTT.

On this clone itself: This CDR3 is also generated by other DNA sequences in the sample. V is TRBV7-9 and J is TRBJ1-1; perhaps TRBD1 as D (5 bases). V lost 1 base, J lost 4 bases, and 10 bases lay in between. CDR3 length equals 14 residues. Germline V gene sequence: CDR1 SEHNR, CDR2 FQNEAQ (reference sequence). In DNA, the CDR3 is TGTGCCAGCAGCTTAGGGGGCGGGGGCACTGAAGCTTTCTTT. Its protein is CASSLGGGGTEAFF.

The chain employs TRBV2 and TRBJ1-2; 7 bases match TRBD1. The CDR3 length is 12 residues. From germline, CDR1 is SNHLY and CDR2 FYNNEI. V was pared by 6 bases and J by 6 bases, with 4 bases of the junction left unmatched. In DNA, the CDR3 is TGTGCCAGCAGCGGGGACAGCCATGGCTACACCTTC. As protein: CASSGDSHGYTF. Full variable domain (missing parts from reference TRBV2 and TRBJ1-2): EPEVTQTPSHQVTQMGQEVILRCVPISNHLYFYWYRQILGQKVEFLVSFYNNEISEKSEIFDDQFSVERPDGSNFTLKIRSTKLEDSAMYFCASSGDSHGYTFGSGTRLTVV.

The V call is TRBV7-2, the J call TRBJ2-3; 10 bases match TRBD2. V lost 1 base to trimming and J lost 4 bases; unmatched junction nucleotides: 8. CDR3 length: 17 residues. In germline, CDR1 is SGHTA, CDR2 FQGNSA. The CDR3 is CASSLGSAGGKADTQYF. The CDR3 nucleotides read TGTGCCAGCAGCTTAGGATCAGCGGGAGGGAAGGCAGATACGCAGTATTTT.